These T cell receptor beta chains were read from a single sample in a study of early T cells in non-severe SARS-CoV-2 infection. Each CDR3 protein gets one entry after TCRdb re-called the 5' RACE reads with MiXCR. The table includes roughly 43,000 distinct CDR3 sequences, about 5.2% detected once. Sequencing used whole blood, obtained at baseline. These receptors came from an adult who was a healthcare worker with PCR-confirmed SARS-CoV-2 infection or an uninfected control (not recorded which). Both conserved end residues are part of each CDR3.

V gene	J gene	CDR3 protein
TRBV11-2	TRBJ1-1	CASSLGRGEAGRTEAFF
TRBV4-1	TRBJ2-3	CASSQGLAGLGDTQYF
TRBV10-3	TRBJ2-6	CAISGTGDSGANVLTF
TRBV7-2	TRBJ2-1	CASSFIPRPTHDNEQFF
TRBV12-2	TRBJ1-1	CASRLARRGPAEAFF
TRBV29-1	TRBJ1-6	CSVMASRALHF
TRBV7-3	TRBJ2-7	CASSRTSGNDEQYF
TRBV14	TRBJ2-5	CASSQVGEETQYF
TRBV5-4	TRBJ2-1	CASSKGRDPSYNEQFF
TRBV6-1	TRBJ1-2	CASSDGVSHYGYTF
TRBV11-2	TRBJ2-1	CASSLGATEQFF
TRBV6-6	TRBJ2-7	CASSPRGLASYEQYF
TRBV6-5	TRBJ2-1	CASRADLNNEQFF
TRBV4-2	TRBJ2-1	CASSPPLAGGLSAYNEQFF
TRBV19	TRBJ1-4	CASSMKTGVEKLFF